This T cell receptor beta chain was identified in a study of vaccination and CD4 T cells after COVID-19. Study background: Ranging from 14 to 241, the interval between dose two and post-vaccine sampling had a median of about 72 days.

Germline CDR1 and CDR2: SGHDT and YYEEEE. V was shortened by 0 bases and J by 1 base, with 12 bases between the two germline ends. CDR3 length: 16 amino acids. Treatment described: approximately 9-day PBMC culture with coronavirus spike peptide pools or control peptides (ViraFEST assay). At days 3 and 7, half the medium was exchanged for fresh IL-2 medium. Turning to this clonotype: Its target is unknown.

The Oncomine TCR Beta short-read assay sequenced DNA from cultured CD4+ T cells. One entry per CDR3 protein results from TCRdb running MiXCR on the PCR reads. The sample includes 9,000 to 15,000 distinct CDR3 sequences, roughly 56% of them seen just once. V and J are TRBV5-6 and TRBJ2-3; the D call may be TRBD1 or TRBD2 (5 bases each). Specimen: CD4+ T cells from blood, cultured in vitro. The sequence was collected from a human donor who had recovered from COVID-19. The DNA of the CDR3 is TGTGCCAGCAGCTTGGCTGGGGACCCGGGCACAGATACGCAGTATTTT. Protein product: CASSLAGDPGTDTQYF.